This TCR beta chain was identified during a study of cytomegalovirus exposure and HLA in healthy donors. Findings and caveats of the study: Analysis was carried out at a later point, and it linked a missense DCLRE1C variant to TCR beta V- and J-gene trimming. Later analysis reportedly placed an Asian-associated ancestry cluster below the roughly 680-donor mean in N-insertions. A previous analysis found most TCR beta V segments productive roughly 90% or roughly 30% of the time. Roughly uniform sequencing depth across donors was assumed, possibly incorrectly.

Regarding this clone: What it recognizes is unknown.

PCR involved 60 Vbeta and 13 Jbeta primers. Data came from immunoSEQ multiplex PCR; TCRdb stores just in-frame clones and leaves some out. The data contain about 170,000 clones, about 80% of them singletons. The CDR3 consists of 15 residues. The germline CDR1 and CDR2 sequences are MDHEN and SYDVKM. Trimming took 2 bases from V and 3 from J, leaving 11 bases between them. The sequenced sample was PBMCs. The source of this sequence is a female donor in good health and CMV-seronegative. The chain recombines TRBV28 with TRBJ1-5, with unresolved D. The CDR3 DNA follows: TGTGCCAGCAGTTTAAACAGCGGGAACAATCAGCCCCAGCATTTT. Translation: CASSLNSGNNQPQHF.